This T cell receptor (beta chain) was identified during a study of OX40 agonist ivuxolimab in advanced cancers. Study-level background: Under the entry rules, prior anti-PD-1, anti-PD-L1 or anti-CTLA-4 therapy was allowed, and 40% had some. Broader study findings: No determination was made of the antigen specificity of the expanded peripheral T cells. Clonal expansion by week 6 occurred in CD4+ and CD8+ blood T cells (at 0.1 to 3.0 mg/kg).

Germline V CDR1 and CDR2: MNHEY, SVGAGI. V was shortened by 4 bases and J by 3 bases, with 12 bases between the two germline ends. The CDR3 has 15 amino acids. Here immunoSEQ multiplex PCR was the method, and the copy in TCRdb shows in-frame clones only, minus some. Of approximately 38,000 clones listed, 80% to 85% are singletons. Remarks on this clone: What it recognizes is unknown.

The chain is built from TRBV6-5 and TRBJ2-2; D gene unclear. This specimen was CD4+ or CD8+ T cells sorted from blood, taken in a trial of the OX40 agonist ivuxolimab. The origin of this receptor is an adult with an advanced solid tumor such as melanoma, head and neck, liver or kidney cancer. The CDR3 loop reads CASSSLEVHTGELFF. The DNA of the CDR3 is TGTGCCAGCAGTTCGCTAGAGGTACACACCGGGGAGCTGTTTTTT.